Listed below are T cell receptor beta chains from one sample, sequenced in a study of metastatic and nonmetastatic thyroid tumors. TCRdb reanalyzed the PCR reads via MiXCR. The data contain approximately 84,000 clones, 14% to 15% of them singletons. Sequencing was carried out using blood. The receptors here all came from a female donor with papillary thyroid cancer or a benign thyroid nodule (not recorded which). Some clones in this sample may be carry-over from other donors' samples. Each CDR3 is given with its conserved first and last residue. Rows give clone size only sometimes, using once, few, many, or a class for an expanded clone.

>many|TRBV3-1|TRBJ1-3
CASSQGQVLSGNTIYF
>many|TRBV7-3|TRBJ2-1
CASSTPGGEQFF
>many|TRBV19|TRBJ1-6
CASSIGQRSSPLHF
>many|TRBV12-3/TRBV12-4|TRBJ2-2
CASSWGLAGVGGELFF
>many|TRBV29-1|TRBJ2-1
CSVRQSSSYNEQFF
>many|TRBV3-1|TRBJ2-1
CASSSPKYSYNEQFF
>many|TRBV3-1|TRBJ2-2
CASSQGLGELFF
>many|TRBV6-1|TRBJ2-5
CASSPDSRKGTQYF
>many|TRBV6-1|TRBJ1-1
CASSRTGIDTEAFF
>many|TRBV10-3|TRBJ2-2
CAISASAGANTGELFF
>NA|TRBV29-1|TRBJ2-7
CSVRLRPGLSEQYF
>NA|TRBV12-3/TRBV12-4|TRBJ2-7
CASSLSGLSYEQYF